This TCR beta chain was sequenced in a study of neurological immune-mediated disorders (dated by TCRdb to between 2018 and 2021). With respect to the entire study: Among the 35 or so multiple sclerosis patients, approximately 30 had relapsing-remitting MS and 3 had secondary progressive MS. Peripheral blood TCR-beta repertoires from patients with HTLV-I-associated myelopathy (HAM/TSP), patients with multiple sclerosis, and healthy controls were compared in the study using UMI-based sequencing. Longitudinal samples, technical triplicates and paired sorted CD4+ and CD8+ T-cell subsets, alongside PBMC samples, were included among the approximately 100 TCR-beta libraries. Longitudinal HAM/TSP and healthy donors had 3 time-points each (about 3-45 month intervals). The cohort included 60 to 75 subjects: about 15 with HAM/TSP, about 34 with multiple sclerosis, and some 20 healthy controls.

General conclusions and limits of the study: Phylogenetic analysis grouped repertoires from 18 of 34 MS patients into a cluster of related CDR3 sequences, suggesting a possible repertoire-level signature. No clinical or MRI features were associated with the MS cluster, and the authors said that larger cohorts are needed. No identical CDR3 amino acid sequences were found to be shared among expanded clones across subjects, suggesting that TCR-beta repertoires were private in all groups. TCR clonal expansion was highest in HAM/TSP patients and lowest in MS patients, with MS patients falling below even healthy controls.

cDNA synthesis used template-switch 5'RACE with a primer carrying a 10-nucleotide random unique molecular identifier tagging each TCR transcript. Each sequencing run produced over 180 million TCR-beta sequences covering 15-18 subjects. Total RNA was extracted with the RNeasy kit. Using the KAPA Real-time Library Amplification kit, TCR-beta VDJ regions were amplified with primers for the TCR constant region and the 5'RACE anchor. Sample indexes and Illumina adaptors were added in a first PCR, and a second PCR then increased library yield. After purification with Ampure beads, the TCR product of roughly 650 bp was size-selected on a 2% E-gel SizeSelection system. Before pooling, library quality was checked on a Bioanalyzer, concentration was measured with Qubit, and libraries were quantified with the Kapa Library Quantification kit. An Illumina HiSeq 2500 sequenced the libraries paired-end 2 x 150 bp. To increase sequence diversity, about 25-31% phiX was spiked into each library pool. Turning to the authors' computational methods: The UMI-based MiGEC pipeline processed quality-filtered reads and removed over 85% of raw TCR sequences during error correction. IMGT germline references were used for alignment of VDJ genes, and clonotypes were defined by a unique CDR3 amino acid sequence together with V-J genes. Clonal expansion, Shannon diversity and CDR3 relatedness (CalcPairwiseDistances, ClusterSamples) were evaluated with VDJtools, and phylogenetic trees were built with CLCbio workbench. Clones with at least 8 unique UMIs were defined as expanded, with this threshold being based on coefficient-of-variation modelling across technical triplicates. TCRdb reprocessing: public reads trimmed at Q25 with fastp, clones called with MiXCR, in-frame beta chains kept. For every CDR3 protein sequence, its rows merge into one entry that carries the most common genes and DNA. TCRdb's processing, not the authors', yielded these V and J calls. This sample comprises about 80,000 distinct CDR3 sequences, 4.5% to 7.5% of them detected only once. The ten largest clones take up over 7% of the sample.

Concerning this clonotype: This clone's antigen is unknown. No base qualities exist here, and no much larger clone lies one base off it.

The time point tag for this specimen amounts to: longitudinal time-point 2. Libraries from unsorted PBMCs were made from 2 million PBMCs kept in RNAlater at -80 degrees C until RNA extraction. The multiple sclerosis patients were enrolled in a US clinical protocol that evaluated disease progression with magnetic resonance imaging. PBMCs were separated from peripheral blood using Ficoll-Hypaque density gradient centrifugation and then cryopreserved in liquid nitrogen. The junction carries 14 bases between V and J, which are trimmed by 0 bases and 1 base respectively. The CDR1 and CDR2 encoded by the germline V gene are SGHRS and YFSETQ. The CDR3 holds 17 amino acids from the cysteine to the phenylalanine. Just the 51-base CDR3 DNA is kept, in frame starting at base 1.

The sequenced sample was PBMCs. This receptor chain uses TRBV5-1 and TRBJ2-1; the D gene lacks a confident call. This clonotype originated in an older woman with multiple sclerosis. The DNA sequence follows: TGCGCCAGCAGCTTGGATTTAATGGGTACTTCCTACAATGAGCAGTTCTTC. This gives the protein CASSLDLMGTSYNEQFF.